One sample yielded the 23 T cell receptor beta chains listed below, sequenced in a study of T cell changes during pregnancy in multiple sclerosis. Using immunoSEQ multiplex PCR, the repertoire was profiled, and TCRdb retains in-frame clones only, with some absent. The sample lists fewer than 85,000 clones; roughly 92% were seen once. Sequencing used peripheral blood, obtained in the second trimester of pregnancy. These receptors came from a female donor with multiple sclerosis, enrolled in a pregnancy study.

This clone showed up just once. The rearrangement joins TRBV19 to TRBJ2-2, with 9 nucleotides matching TRBD1. There are 14 residues in the CDR3. The V and J ends lost 5 bases and 7 bases, in that order; junction bases with no gene match: 5. CDR1 and CDR2 (germline): LNHDA, SQIVND (reference sequence). Here the CDR3 reads CASSGGQGIGELFF. The CDR3 DNA reads as TGTGCCAGTAGTGGGGGACAGGGAATCGGGGAGCTGTTTTTT.

The chain recombines TRBV7-3 with TRBJ2-7; TRBD2 agrees at 9 bases. J was trimmed by 3 bases and V by 5 bases; bases with no gene match: 8. The germline V gene encodes CDR1 SGHTA and CDR2 FQGTGA. CDR3 length: 15 residues. CDR3 DNA: TGTGCCAGCAGCCTTAGCGGGAGTGTAGGCTACGAGCAGTACTTC. Amino acids: CASSLSGSVGYEQYF.

The chain uses TRBV7-2 and TRBJ2-4, with D unresolved. There are 15 residues in the CDR3. Germline V gene lookup returns CDR1 SGHTA and CDR2 FQGNSA. V was cut by 1 base and J by 0 bases, with 7 bases left in between. Written as DNA, the CDR3 is TGTGCCAGCAGCTTAGAATCAGGAGCCAAAAACATTCAGTACTTC. Its translation is CASSLESGAKNIQYF.

The rearrangement links TRBV19 to TRBJ1-5, with D possibly TRBD1 on 6 matching bases. V dropped 8 bases and J dropped 0 bases, with 8 bases sitting between them. This CDR3 contains 13 residues. The germline V gene encodes CDR1 LNHDA and CDR2 SQIVND (reference sequence). In DNA, the CDR3 is TGTGCCAGTGCGGACAGTAGCAATCAGCCCCAGCATTTT. It specifies CASADSSNQPQHF.

In DNA form, the CDR3 reads TGTGCCAGCACCCGGGGGGGGGCACGCAATCAGCCCCAGCATTTT. Amino acids: CASTRGGARNQPQHF. This chain uses TRBV28 with TRBJ1-5; D is possibly TRBD1 (6 bases). Germline V CDR1 and CDR2: MDHEN, SYDVKM. This CDR3 region has 15 residues. Trimming shortened V by 7 bases and J by 2 bases, and 15 bases separated the two germline ends.

This chain connects TRBV6-5 to TRBJ2-7; maybe TRBD1 (6 bases). The CDR3 contains 12 residues. Trimming took off 6 bases at V and 6 bases at J, with 12 bases between the two ends. Germline V gene sequence: CDR1 MNHEY, CDR2 SVGAGI. CDR3 region: CASRWTESEQYF. The CDR3 DNA reads as TGTGCCAGCAGGTGGACAGAGAGCGAGCAGTACTTC.

V is TRBV7-2 and J is TRBJ2-3; unclear D gene. CDR1 is SGHTA and CDR2 is FQGNSA in the germline V gene. CDR3 length: 15 amino acids. V lost 4 bases to trimming and J lost 0 bases, with 11 bases between them. CDR3 nucleotides: TGTGCCAGCAGCTCCTCCCCACAGAGCACAGATACGCAGTATTTT. Translating it yields CASSSSPQSTDTQYF.

Only one count was recorded for this clone. The gene calls are TRBV5-1 and TRBJ2-3; no clear D. V lost 6 bases and J 0 bases, leaving 8 bases between the germline ends. CDR1 and CDR2 from the germline V gene are SGHRS and YFSETQ. The CDR3 consists of 13 residues. CDR3 region: CASTKTSTDTQYF. CDR3 bases: TGCGCCAGCACAAAGACTAGCACAGATACGCAGTATTTT.

This clone has only one observation. The rearrangement links TRBV28 to TRBJ2-7; 12 bases match TRBD1. Per the germline V gene, CDR1 is MDHEN and CDR2 is SYDVKM. V shed 6 bases, J shed 7 bases, and the junction held 7 bases outside the gene matches. The length of the CDR3 is 14 residues. CDR3 bases: TGTGCCAGCAGGTCGGGACAGGGGGCTTGGGAGCAGTACTTC. Amino acids: CASRSGQGAWEQYF.

This clone has just one count. The chain couples TRBV7-2 to TRBJ1-4; tentatively, D is TRBD1 (6 bases). Looked up from germline, CDR1 is SGHTA and CDR2 is FQGNSA. This CDR3 spans 14 amino acids. The germline V and J ends were trimmed by 0 bases and 4 bases, with 6 bases remaining between them. The CDR3 DNA reads TGTGCCAGCAGCTTAGCAGGGGGTAATGAAAAACTGTTTTTT. Translated, it gives CASSLAGGNEKLFF.

The chain employs TRBV7-9 and TRBJ1-2, with D perhaps matching TRBD1 (6 bases). The V gene's germline CDR1 is SEHNR and CDR2 FQNEAQ (reference sequence). Deletions cut 4 bases from V and 4 bases from J, with 10 bases between. The CDR3 has 13 residues. The CDR3 protein is CASSSDRFYGYTF. CDR3 DNA: TGTGCCAGCAGCTCGGACAGATTCTATGGCTACACCTTC.

V gene TRBV7-2 combines with J gene TRBJ2-6, with a possible D match to TRBD2 (6 bases). The CDR3 is 17 residues long. Germline loops: CDR1 SGHTA, CDR2 FQGNSA. V lost 0 bases and J 2 bases, leaving 11 bases between the germline ends. The CDR3 DNA follows: TGTGCCAGCAGCTTAGCAGGGACGGGGGCTGGGGCCAACGTCCTGACTTTC. The encoded protein is CASSLAGTGAGANVLTF.

This chain uses TRBV30 with TRBJ1-1; D possibly corresponds to TRBD1 (5 bases). This CDR3 has 13 residues. Trimming took off 4 bases at V and 1 base at J, with 10 bases between the two ends. CDR1 is GTSNPN, CDR2 SVGIG, per germline (reference sequence). In DNA, the CDR3 is TGTGCCTGGATTCGAACAGGGAACACTGAAGCTTTCTTT. Its translation: CAWIRTGNTEAFF.

In this sample, this clone turned up many times. V usage is TRBV6-1 and J usage is TRBJ1-6; D is possibly TRBD1 (6 bases). V lost 1 base, J lost 6 bases, and 7 bases lay in between. The CDR3 has 14 residues. Germline V CDR1 and CDR2: MNHNS, SASEGT. This CDR3 is CASSEGGGNSPLHF. CDR3 nucleotide sequence: TGTGCCAGCAGTGAAGGAGGGGGTAATTCACCCCTCCACTTT.

The rearrangement joins TRBV7-9 to TRBJ2-4; possibly TRBD1 for D (7 bases). Germline V gives CDR1 SEHNR, CDR2 FQNEAQ (reference sequence). With 5 bases removed from V and 2 bases from J, the gap between germline ends came to 10 bases. The CDR3 has 14 amino acids. The CDR3 is CASSPGGTKNIQYF. CDR3 DNA sequence: TGTGCCAGCAGCCCAGGGGGGACCAAAAACATTCAGTACTTC.

This chain joins TRBV30 and TRBJ2-2, with TRBD2 identical over 7 bases. The V gene end was trimmed by 3 bases and the J gene end by 6 bases; junction bases not matched to a gene: 16. CDR3 length: 17 residues. Germline CDR1 is GTSNPN and CDR2 is SVGIG (reference sequence). The CDR3 sequence is CAWSRRAAGDSSGELFF. The CDR3 DNA reads as TGTGCCTGGAGCCGCCGCGCGGCGGGAGATTCATCCGGGGAGCTGTTTTTT.

The chain employs TRBV28 and TRBJ1-1, with a possible D match to TRBD1 (6 bases). Trimming took off 5 bases at V and 4 bases at J, with 14 bases between the two ends. Germline assignment: CDR1 MDHEN and CDR2 SYDVKM. CDR3 size: 14 residues. The CDR3 coding sequence is TGTGCCAGCAGTCTGACCAGGGGATTCACTGAAGCTTTCTTT. Residues: CASSLTRGFTEAFF.

The chain has TRBV2 and TRBJ2-3; D is possibly TRBD2 (5 bases). The CDR3 loop spans 14 amino acids. CDR1 and CDR2 from the germline V gene are SNHLY and FYNNEI. V gave up 10 bases and J gave up 2 bases, with 16 bases separating them. The chain's CDR3 is CANGLPLATDTQYF. The DNA of the CDR3 is TGTGCCAACGGCCTCCCTCTAGCCACAGATACGCAGTATTTT.

The V gene is TRBV7-8, the J gene TRBJ1-1; the match to TRBD1 covers 12 bases. V shed 6 bases, J shed 10 bases, and the junction held 12 bases outside the gene matches. The CDR3 covers 15 residues. Looked up from germline, CDR1 is SGHVS and CDR2 is FQNEAQ. The CDR3 protein is CASSRTGTGGAGAFF. In nucleotides, the CDR3 is TGTGCCAGCAGTCGTACCGGGACAGGGGGCGCCGGAGCTTTCTTT.

The chain links TRBV5-1 to TRBJ2-3, with D unclear. This CDR3 spans 13 amino acids. Between the trimmed V and J ends, which lost 3 bases and 0 bases, there was a span of 5 bases. Germline V gene data show CDR1 as SGHRS and CDR2 as YFSETQ. CDR3 amino acids: CASSYRSTDTQYF. CDR3 in DNA: TGCGCCAGCAGCTATAGAAGCACAGATACGCAGTATTTT.

V and J are TRBV9 and TRBJ1-1; D is perhaps TRBD1 (6 bases). The CDR3 runs 15 residues. In germline, CDR1 is SGDLS, CDR2 YYNGEE. The V and J ends lost 4 bases and 4 bases respectively, with 17 bases between them. The CDR3 loop is CASSTSGGAGTEAFF. The DNA of the CDR3 is TGTGCCAGCAGCACAAGCGGGGGGGCGGGCACTGAAGCTTTCTTT.

The V call is TRBV7-3, the J call TRBJ2-3; 8 bases map to TRBD2. The J segment lost 7 bases and the V segment lost 5 bases, leaving 17 bases of the junction unmatched. The CDR3 covers 17 residues. CDR1 SGHTA and CDR2 FQGTGA come from the germline V gene. The CDR3 reads CASSTNPAVAGRNTQYF. The CDR3, as DNA: TGTGCCAGCAGCACAAACCCCGCGGTAGCGGGGAGGAATACGCAGTATTTT.

The genes are TRBV6-1 and TRBJ1-5; maybe TRBD1 (6 bases). V lost 4 bases and J 4 bases, leaving 11 bases between the germline ends. The CDR3 has 14 amino acids. From germline, CDR1 is MNHNS and CDR2 SASEGT. The CDR3 coding sequence is TGTGCCAGCAGTGGTAACAGGGAAAATCAGCCCCAGCATTTT. Translating gives CASSGNRENQPQHF.